The source of this T cell receptor beta chain is a study of blood T cell repertoires in COVID-19. Study overall: Samples taken during acute and convalescent COVID-19 were collected in the United States, Italy and Spain. T cells, B-cell-depleted T cells, or PBMCs provided the cDNA or gDNA that served as material.

The trim removed 6 bases at V and 5 bases at J, leaving 8 bases unmatched. Germline V gene sequence: CDR1 MNHEY, CDR2 SVGEGT. This CDR3 spans 14 amino acids. Original handling: Amplification with reference gene primers provided the estimates of nucleated cell counts. Using immunoSEQ multiplex PCR, the repertoire was profiled, and TCRdb retains in-frame clones only, with some absent. That table furnishes V, J and clone size, whereas the DNA furnished D and trimming. The profile shows approximately 71,000 clones, about 80% of them singletons. Sequencing was performed on peripheral blood. The chain carries TRBV6-2 or TRBV6-3 and TRBJ2-5, with 8 bases that match TRBD2. This receptor was taken from a man between 60 and 75 years old with active or convalescent COVID-19. CDR3 region: CASSSSGGRETQYF. Written as DNA, the CDR3 is TGTGCCAGCAGCTCTTCGGGGGGGCGGGAGACCCAGTACTTC.